This TCR beta chain is drawn from a study of tumor-infiltrating lymphocytes in primary liver carcinoma. General observations from the study: About 8-25% of top clones, no more, were shared by all five regions.

Starting material for RNA and DNA co-extraction consisted of about 17-32 mg of unsorted bulk tissue. Samples were taken from five separate regions (per tumor). Every tumor sample had over 80% viable tumor cells. Production of TCR beta cDNA used approximately 480 ng total RNA together with a constant-region primer. Libraries of TCR beta came from three nested multiplex PCR rounds with slightly modified ARM-PCR. One entry per CDR3 protein results from TCRdb running MiXCR on the multiplex PCR reads. The table shows some 190,000 distinct CDR3 sequences, with about 85% occurring only once. With respect to this clonotype: Its antigen remains unidentified. A read error may account for a junction end that differs from germline.

The sequenced sample consisted of tumor tissue from primary liver carcinoma. The receptor comes from a man aged 40-55 years with primary liver carcinoma and hepatitis B virus infection.

The CDR3 region has the DNA TGTGTCAGCAGTTGGGGAGGTTGCACTGAAGCTTTCTTT. Translation: CVSSWGGCTEAFF. The gene calls are TRBV12-3 or TRBV12-4 and TRBJ1-1; D not resolved. The CDR3 extends over 13 amino acids.